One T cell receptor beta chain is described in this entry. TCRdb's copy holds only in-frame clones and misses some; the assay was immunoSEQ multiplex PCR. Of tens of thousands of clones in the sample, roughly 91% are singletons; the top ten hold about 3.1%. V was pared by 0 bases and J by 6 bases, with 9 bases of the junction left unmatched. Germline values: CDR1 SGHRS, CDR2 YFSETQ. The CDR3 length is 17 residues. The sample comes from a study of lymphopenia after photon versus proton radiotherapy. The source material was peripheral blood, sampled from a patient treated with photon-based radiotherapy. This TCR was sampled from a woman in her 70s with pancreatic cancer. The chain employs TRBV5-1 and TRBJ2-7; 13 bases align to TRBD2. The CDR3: CASSLGTSGRARSEQYF. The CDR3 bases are TGCGCCAGCAGCTTGGGTACTAGCGGGAGGGCCAGGAGCGAGCAGTACTTC.